These T cell receptor beta chains were read from a single sample in a study of cytomegalovirus exposure and HLA in healthy donors. Libraries were prepared by immunoSEQ multiplex PCR; TCRdb keeps only in-frame clonotypes and omits some of them. In all, the sample yields around 130,000 clones. The material sequenced was PBMCs. The origin of the receptors is a woman in her thirties or forties in good health and CMV-seronegative. CDR3s include the opening cysteine and the closing phenylalanine or tryptophan.

j_call v_call cdr3_aa
TRBJ2-3 TRBV19 CASSRLAGDRTDTQYF
TRBJ2-1 TRBV6-4 CASSRVLAGGEGEQFF
TRBJ2-2 TRBV5-6 CASNGQGLNTGELFF
TRBJ2-3 TRBV5-1 CASSHGRGGSDTQYF
TRBJ1-5 TRBV25-1 CASSEQNNQPQHF
TRBJ2-7 TRBV10-3 CAISEFGQGAGEQYF
TRBJ2-4 TRBV28 CASTKDRGIQYF
TRBJ1-1 TRBV19 CASSIGGNLNTEAFF
TRBJ2-5 TRBV19 CASSIHTQETQYF
TRBJ1-1 TRBV9 CASSVVEDTEAFF
TRBJ1-1 TRBV6-5 CASRTGGRNTEAFF
TRBJ1-1 TRBV28 CASTRLGEAFF
TRBJ2-3 TRBV5-1 CASSPAGSGGNTDTQYF
TRBJ1-1 TRBV19 CASYRGLENTEAFF
TRBJ1-1 TRBV4-2 CASSQEFGSDEAFF
TRBJ1-5 TRBV7-9 CASSTGTGSNQPQHF
TRBJ1-6 TRBV19 CASSMGQGGSPLHF
TRBJ1-4 TRBV7-6 CASSPSAFNEKLFF
TRBJ1-3 TRBV7-2 CASSLSQLQGTNTIYF
TRBJ1-6 TRBV2 CASSRQEAGSPLHF
TRBJ1-2 TRBV6-5 CASRTGGPYGYTF
TRBJ1-1 TRBV6-5 CASSYDWSSTEAFF
TRBJ1-2 TRBV12-5 CASGLGPLHGYTF
TRBJ2-3 TRBV5-1 CASSLAALPRQYF
TRBJ1-1 TRBV7-2 CASSLGGENTEAFF
TRBJ1-5 TRBV5-8 CASSGRDRGYQPQHF
TRBJ2-6 TRBV4-2 CASSQEAPGANVLTF